This T cell receptor beta chain was recovered during a study of blood T cell repertoires in COVID-19. Method: immunoSEQ multiplex PCR; TCRdb's copy keeps in-frame clones and lacks some. The table shows about 310,000 clones, with around 89% occurring only once. This CDR3 spans 15 amino acids. Recruits, aged roughly 18 to 100 years, lived in 24 US areas. Clinical history as reported by participants underpinned cohort assignment. All recovered Cohort 3 donors got two negative PCRs, got clearance, or saw symptom resolution. The receptor comes from a woman aged 40 to 49 who had recovered from COVID-19. Input material: PBMCs or T cells enriched from blood (not recorded which). The chain recombines TRBV12-1 with TRBJ2-1; the table gives TRBD2 as D, unverified against the DNA. TRBV12-1 has pseudogene status. This CDR3 reads CASSGSSSDYNEQFF. DNA of the CDR3: TGTGCCAGCAGCGGATCGTCTAGCGATTACAATGAGCAGTTCTTC.